This paragraph covers one T cell receptor beta chain sequence. No antigen is known for it. After removal of 0 bases from V and 5 bases from J, the junction contained 8 bases not matched to a gene. This CDR3 region has 16 residues. Germline CDR1 and CDR2: SGHRS and YFSETQ. The data originate from a study of cytomegalovirus exposure and HLA in healthy donors. Turning to the study itself: The same platform used for the 666 first-cohort repertoires was also used for the roughly 120 validation repertoires, as a later analysis reported. Findings of the study overall: It was confirmed in vitro that three of the CMV-associated chains were specific for CMV antigens.

Method: immunoSEQ multiplex PCR; TCRdb's copy keeps in-frame clones and lacks some. This table holds about 160,000 clones, 85% to 90% found once. The donors belonged to the 120-subject validation cohort, separate from the roughly 670-subject first cohort. The rearrangement links TRBV5-1 to TRBJ2-5; 9 positions match TRBD2. This receptor was obtained from a man in his late teens or twenties in good health and CMV-seropositive. The sample was PBMCs. DNA of the CDR3: TGCGCCAGCAGCTTGGGGGTCGGCGGGAGGGCCGAGACCCAGTACTTC. This gives the protein CASSLGVGGRAETQYF.